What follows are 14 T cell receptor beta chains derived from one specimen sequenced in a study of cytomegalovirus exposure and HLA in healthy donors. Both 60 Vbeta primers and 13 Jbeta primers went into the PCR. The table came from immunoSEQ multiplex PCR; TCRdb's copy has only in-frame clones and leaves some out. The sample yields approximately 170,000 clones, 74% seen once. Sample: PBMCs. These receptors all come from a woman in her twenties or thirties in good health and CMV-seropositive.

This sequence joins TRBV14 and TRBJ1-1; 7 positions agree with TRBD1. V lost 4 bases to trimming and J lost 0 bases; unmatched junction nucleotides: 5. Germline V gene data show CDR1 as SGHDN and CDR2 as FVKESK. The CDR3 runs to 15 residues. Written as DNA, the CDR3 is TGTGCCAGCAGCCGCAGGACAGGTTTGAACACTGAAGCTTTCTTT. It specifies CASSRRTGLNTEAFF.

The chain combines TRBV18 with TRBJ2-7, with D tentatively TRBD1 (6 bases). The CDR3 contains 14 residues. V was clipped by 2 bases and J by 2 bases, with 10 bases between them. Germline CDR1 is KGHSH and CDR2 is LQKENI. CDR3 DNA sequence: TGTGCCAGCTCACCAGGACAGAAACCCTACGAGCAGTACTTC. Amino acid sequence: CASSPGQKPYEQYF.

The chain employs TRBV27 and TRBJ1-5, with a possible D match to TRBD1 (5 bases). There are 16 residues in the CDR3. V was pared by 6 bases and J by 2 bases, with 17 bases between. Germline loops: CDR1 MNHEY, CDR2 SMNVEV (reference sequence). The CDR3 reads CASRGPGWGGNQPQHF. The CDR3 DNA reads TGTGCCAGCAGGGGGCCGGGTTGGGGTGGCAATCAGCCCCAGCATTTT.

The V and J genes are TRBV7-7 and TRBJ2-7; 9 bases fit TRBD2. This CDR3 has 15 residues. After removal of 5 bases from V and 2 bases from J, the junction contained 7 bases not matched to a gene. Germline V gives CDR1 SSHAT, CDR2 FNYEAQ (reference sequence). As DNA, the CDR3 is TGTGCCAGCAGCCTCCGAGCGGGAGGCGCCTACGAGCAGTACTTC. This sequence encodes CASSLRAGGAYEQYF.

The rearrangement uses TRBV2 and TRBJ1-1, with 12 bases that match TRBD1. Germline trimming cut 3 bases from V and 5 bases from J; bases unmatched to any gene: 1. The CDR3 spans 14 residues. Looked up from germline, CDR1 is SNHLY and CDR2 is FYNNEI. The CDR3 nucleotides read TGTGCCAGCAGTGAGGGACAGGGGGCGACTGAAGCTTTCTTT. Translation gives CASSEGQGATEAFF.

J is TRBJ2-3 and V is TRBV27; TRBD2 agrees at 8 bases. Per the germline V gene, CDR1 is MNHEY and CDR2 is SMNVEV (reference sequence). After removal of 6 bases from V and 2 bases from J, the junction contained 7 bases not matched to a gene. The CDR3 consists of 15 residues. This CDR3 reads CASSLGGRTTDTQYF. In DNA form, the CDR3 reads TGTGCCAGCAGCCTAGGCGGGAGGACCACAGATACGCAGTATTTT.

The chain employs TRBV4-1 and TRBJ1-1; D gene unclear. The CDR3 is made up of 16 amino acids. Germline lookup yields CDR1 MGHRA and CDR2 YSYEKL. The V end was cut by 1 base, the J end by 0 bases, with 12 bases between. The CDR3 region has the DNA TGCGCCAGCAGCCAAGGAGTGGTTCTCTTGAACACTGAAGCTTTCTTT. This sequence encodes CASSQGVVLLNTEAFF.

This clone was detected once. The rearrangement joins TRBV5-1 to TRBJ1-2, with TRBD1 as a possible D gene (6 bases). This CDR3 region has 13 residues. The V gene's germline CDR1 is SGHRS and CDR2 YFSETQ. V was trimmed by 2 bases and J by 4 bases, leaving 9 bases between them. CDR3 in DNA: TGCGCCAGCAGCTTTAGGGGGGGCTATGGCTACACCTTC. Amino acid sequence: CASSFRGGYGYTF.

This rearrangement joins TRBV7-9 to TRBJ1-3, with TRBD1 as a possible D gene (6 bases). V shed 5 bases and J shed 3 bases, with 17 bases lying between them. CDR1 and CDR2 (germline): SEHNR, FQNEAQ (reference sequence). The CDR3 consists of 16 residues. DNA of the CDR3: TGTGCCAGCAGCCGAGCGGGGGGCTGGCGTGGAAACACCATATATTTT. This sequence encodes CASSRAGGWRGNTIYF.

CDR3 sequence: CASSLQGIAFF. Written as DNA, the CDR3 is TGTGCCAGCAGTTTACAGGGGATAGCTTTCTTT. The gene calls are TRBV28 and TRBJ1-1, with D possibly being TRBD1 (6 bases). CDR3 size: 11 residues. The germline gives CDR1 MDHEN, CDR2 SYDVKM. Trimming shortened V by 2 bases and J by 10 bases, and 8 bases separated the two germline ends.

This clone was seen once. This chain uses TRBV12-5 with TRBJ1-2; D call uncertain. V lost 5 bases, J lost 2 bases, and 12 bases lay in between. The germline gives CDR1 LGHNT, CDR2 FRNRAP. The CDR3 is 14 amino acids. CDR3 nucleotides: TGTGCTAGTGGTACGGGGTTAAGAAACTATGGCTACACCTTC. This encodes CASGTGLRNYGYTF.

The DNA for the CDR3 is TGTGCCAGCAGTGAACGGGGAGAGACCTCCTACGAGCAGTACTTC. Its protein is CASSERGETSYEQYF. V gene TRBV2 combines with J gene TRBJ2-7; a possible D gene is TRBD2 (5 bases). With 2 bases removed from V and 0 bases from J, the gap between germline ends came to 11 bases. The germline V gene encodes CDR1 SNHLY and CDR2 FYNNEI. This CDR3 has 15 amino acids.

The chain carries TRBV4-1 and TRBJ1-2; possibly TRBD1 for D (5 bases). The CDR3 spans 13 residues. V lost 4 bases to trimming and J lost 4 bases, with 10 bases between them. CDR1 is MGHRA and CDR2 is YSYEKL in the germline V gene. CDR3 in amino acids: CASSRGHLYGYTF. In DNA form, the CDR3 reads TGCGCCAGCAGCCGCGGACATCTCTATGGCTACACCTTC.

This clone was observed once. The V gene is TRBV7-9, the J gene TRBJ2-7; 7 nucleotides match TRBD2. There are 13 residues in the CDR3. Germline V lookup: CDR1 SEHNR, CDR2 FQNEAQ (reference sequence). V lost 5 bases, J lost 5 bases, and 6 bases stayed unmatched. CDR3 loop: CASSPGRGDEQYF. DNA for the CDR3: TGTGCCAGCAGCCCAGGACGGGGGGACGAGCAGTACTTC.